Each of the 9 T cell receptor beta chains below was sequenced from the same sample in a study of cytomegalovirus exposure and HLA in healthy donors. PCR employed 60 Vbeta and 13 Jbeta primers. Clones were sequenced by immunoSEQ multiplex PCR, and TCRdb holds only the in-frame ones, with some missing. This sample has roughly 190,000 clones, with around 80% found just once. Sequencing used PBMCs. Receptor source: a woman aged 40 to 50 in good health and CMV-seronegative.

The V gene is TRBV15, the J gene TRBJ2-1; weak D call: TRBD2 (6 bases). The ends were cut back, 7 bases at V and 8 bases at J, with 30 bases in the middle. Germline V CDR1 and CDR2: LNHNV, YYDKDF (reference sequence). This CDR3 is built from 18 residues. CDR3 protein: CATNLLRWRDSPADEQFF. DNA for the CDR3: TGTGCCACCAATCTCCTCAGGTGGCGGGATTCCCCCGCCGATGAGCAGTTCTTC.

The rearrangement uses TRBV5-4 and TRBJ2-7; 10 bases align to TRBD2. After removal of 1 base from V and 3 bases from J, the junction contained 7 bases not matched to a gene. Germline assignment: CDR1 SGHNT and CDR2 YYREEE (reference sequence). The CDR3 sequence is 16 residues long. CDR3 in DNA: TGTGCCAGCAGCTTGAGGAGCGGGAGGGCCGGCTACGAGCAGTACTTC. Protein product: CASSLRSGRAGYEQYF. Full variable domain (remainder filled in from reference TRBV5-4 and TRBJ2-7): ETGVTQSPTHLIKTRGQQVTLRCSSQSGHNTVSWYQQALGQGPQFIFQYYREEENGRGNFPPRFSGLQFPNYSSELNVNALELDDSALYLCASSLRSGRAGYEQYFGPGTRLTVT.

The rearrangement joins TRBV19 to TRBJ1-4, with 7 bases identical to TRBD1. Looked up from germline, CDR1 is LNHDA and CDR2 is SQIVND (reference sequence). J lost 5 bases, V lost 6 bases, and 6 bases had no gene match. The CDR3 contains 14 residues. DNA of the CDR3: TGTGCCAGTAGCCTCGGGACAGCAAATGAAAAACTGTTTTTT. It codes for CASSLGTANEKLFF.

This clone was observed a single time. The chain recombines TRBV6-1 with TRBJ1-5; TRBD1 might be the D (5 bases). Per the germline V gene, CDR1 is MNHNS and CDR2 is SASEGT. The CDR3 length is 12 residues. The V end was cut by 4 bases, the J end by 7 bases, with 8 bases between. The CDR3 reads CASSVNRQPQHF. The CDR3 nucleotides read TGTGCCAGCAGTGTAAACAGGCAGCCCCAGCATTTT.

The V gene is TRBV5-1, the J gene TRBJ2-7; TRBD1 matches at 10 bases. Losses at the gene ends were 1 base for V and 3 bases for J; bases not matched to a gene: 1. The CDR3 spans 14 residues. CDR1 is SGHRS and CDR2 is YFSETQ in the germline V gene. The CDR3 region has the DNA TGCGCCAGCAGCTTGAGGACAGGGGGCTACGAGCAGTACTTC. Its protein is CASSLRTGGYEQYF.

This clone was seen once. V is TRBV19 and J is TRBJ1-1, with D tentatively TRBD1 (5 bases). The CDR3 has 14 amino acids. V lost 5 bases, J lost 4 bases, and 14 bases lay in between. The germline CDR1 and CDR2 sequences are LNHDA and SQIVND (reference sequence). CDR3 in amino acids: CASSGQGTATEAFF. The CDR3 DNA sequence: TGTGCCAGTAGTGGCCAGGGAACGGCCACTGAAGCTTTCTTT.

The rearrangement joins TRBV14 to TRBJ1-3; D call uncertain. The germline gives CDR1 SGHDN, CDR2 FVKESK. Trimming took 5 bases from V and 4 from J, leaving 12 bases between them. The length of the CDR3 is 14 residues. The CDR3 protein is CASSYDNWGNTIYF. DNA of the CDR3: TGTGCCAGCAGCTATGACAATTGGGGAAACACCATATATTTT.

The CDR3 loop reads CASSPRQGMSTDTQYF. In DNA, the CDR3 is TGTGCCAGCTCACCCAGACAGGGGATGAGCACAGATACGCAGTATTTT. J is TRBJ2-3 and V is TRBV18; 8 bases are shared with TRBD1. CDR3 length equals 16 residues. Germline trimming cut 3 bases from V and 0 bases from J; bases unmatched to any gene: 5. Germline CDR1 and CDR2: KGHSH and LQKENI.

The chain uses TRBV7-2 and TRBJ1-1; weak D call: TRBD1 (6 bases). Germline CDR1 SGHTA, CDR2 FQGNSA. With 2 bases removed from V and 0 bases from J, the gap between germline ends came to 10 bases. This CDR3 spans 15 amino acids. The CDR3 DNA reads TGTGCCAGCAGCTTATTTGGGGGCATGAACACTGAAGCTTTCTTT. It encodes CASSLFGGMNTEAFF. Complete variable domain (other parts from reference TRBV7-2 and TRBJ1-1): GAGVSQSPSNKVTEKGKDVELRCDPISGHTALYWYRQSLGQGLEFLIYFQGNSAPDKSGLPSDRFSAERTGGSVSTLTIQRTQQEDSAVYLCASSLFGGMNTEAFFGQGTRLTVV.